Listed below are T cell receptor beta chains from one sample, sequenced in a study of T cells after yellow fever vaccination. TCRdb processed the 5' RACE reads anew with MiXCR; each CDR3 protein has one entry. The sample records about 220,000 distinct CDR3 sequences, 3.2% being singletons. Sequences were derived from CD4+ T cells sorted from PBMCs, sampled 10 days after the yellow fever booster vaccination. All receptors come from a young man who received the YFV17D yellow fever vaccine. The conserved cysteine and the conserved F or W are not part of the CDR3 here. Fields, in order: D gene, J gene, V gene, CDR3 protein. D genes are given only for firm matches.

D gene: -; J gene: TRBJ1-2; V gene: TRBV5-1; CDR3 protein: ASSLEGKDYGYT
D gene: TRBD1; J gene: TRBJ1-3; V gene: TRBV9; CDR3 protein: ASSVVQGAPIY
D gene: -; J gene: TRBJ1-6; V gene: TRBV11-2; CDR3 protein: ASSLAEDSPLH
D gene: -; J gene: TRBJ1-2; V gene: TRBV6-6; CDR3 protein: ASSTRQANYGYT
D gene: TRBD1; J gene: TRBJ2-4; V gene: TRBV5-1; CDR3 protein: ASSPWTGANIQY
D gene: TRBD1; J gene: TRBJ1-2; V gene: TRBV6-5; CDR3 protein: ASLSGQGARGNGYT
D gene: -; J gene: TRBJ2-3; V gene: TRBV29-1; CDR3 protein: SVWSGADTQY
D gene: TRBD1; J gene: TRBJ1-3; V gene: TRBV27; CDR3 protein: ASSLRPQRGPAGNTIY
D gene: TRBD1; J gene: TRBJ1-5; V gene: TRBV28; CDR3 protein: ASRAGGDQPQH
D gene: -; J gene: TRBJ2-1; V gene: TRBV12-3/TRBV12-4; CDR3 protein: ASTGSPGSNEQF
D gene: TRBD1; J gene: TRBJ1-1; V gene: TRBV5-1; CDR3 protein: ASTGQGTNTEAF
D gene: TRBD1; J gene: TRBJ2-7; V gene: TRBV4-3; CDR3 protein: ASSQGDRDLDEQY
D gene: -; J gene: TRBJ1-2; V gene: TRBV7-2; CDR3 protein: ASSLGPGSYGYT
D gene: -; J gene: TRBJ1-4; V gene: TRBV12-3/TRBV12-4; CDR3 protein: ASSFRALNEKLF
D gene: -; J gene: TRBJ1-4; V gene: TRBV5-5; CDR3 protein: ASSFPVGAGLPTNEKLF
D gene: -; J gene: TRBJ2-7; V gene: TRBV5-1; CDR3 protein: ASSNTYEQY
D gene: -; J gene: TRBJ2-4; V gene: TRBV19; CDR3 protein: ASSTPALGAKNIQY
D gene: -; J gene: TRBJ2-3; V gene: TRBV13; CDR3 protein: ASSFRLGGTDTQY
D gene: -; J gene: TRBJ1-3; V gene: TRBV6-2/TRBV6-3; CDR3 protein: ASSYRRSGNTIY
D gene: -; J gene: TRBJ1-2; V gene: TRBV12-3/TRBV12-4; CDR3 protein: ASSPSGAYGYT
D gene: TRBD2; J gene: TRBJ2-5; V gene: TRBV5-1; CDR3 protein: ASSFETSGVLQETQY